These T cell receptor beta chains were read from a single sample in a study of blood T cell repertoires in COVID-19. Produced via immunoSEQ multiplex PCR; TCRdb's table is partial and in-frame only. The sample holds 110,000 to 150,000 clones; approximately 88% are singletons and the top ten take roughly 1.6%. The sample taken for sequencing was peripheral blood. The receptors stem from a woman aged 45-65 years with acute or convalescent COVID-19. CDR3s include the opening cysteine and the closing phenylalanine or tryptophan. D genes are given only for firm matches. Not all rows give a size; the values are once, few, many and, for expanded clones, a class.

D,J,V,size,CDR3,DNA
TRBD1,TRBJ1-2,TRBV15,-,CATSKDGQGERGYTF,TGTGCCACCAGCAAAGACGGTCAGGGGGAGAGAGGCTACACCTTC
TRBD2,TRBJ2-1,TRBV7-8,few,CASSFHRQTGLAGNTYNEQFF,TGTGCCAGCAGCTTCCACCGACAGACGGGACTAGCGGGAAATACCTACAATGAGCAGTTCTTC
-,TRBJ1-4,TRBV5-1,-,CASSPSTGHNEKLFF,TGCGCCAGCAGCCCTTCGACAGGCCATAATGAAAAACTGTTTTTT
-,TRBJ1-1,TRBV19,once,CASSITGGGTEAFF,TGTGCCAGTAGTATTACAGGAGGAGGGACTGAAGCTTTCTTT
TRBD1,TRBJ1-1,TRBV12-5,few,CASGPGQGSAEAFF,TGTGCTAGTGGGCCTGGACAGGGGAGCGCTGAAGCTTTCTTT
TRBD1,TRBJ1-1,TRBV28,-,CASSLGTGNTEAFF,TGTGCCAGCAGTTTAGGGACAGGGAACACTGAAGCTTTCTTT
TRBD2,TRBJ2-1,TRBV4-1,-,CASSHTSGGAGGNEQFF,TGCGCCAGCAGTCATACTAGCGGGGGGGCCGGTGGGAATGAGCAGTTCTTC
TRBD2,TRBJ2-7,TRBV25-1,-,CASSEAAGGPYEQYF,TGTGCCAGCAGTGAAGCAGCGGGGGGCCCCTACGAGCAGTACTTC
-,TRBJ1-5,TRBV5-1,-,CASSLGLSNQPQHF,TGCGCCAGCAGCTTGGGTTTAAGCAATCAGCCCCAGCATTTT
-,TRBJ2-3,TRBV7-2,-,CASRNLGARDTQYF,TGTGCCAGCAGAAATTTGGGGGCGAGGGATACGCAGTATTTT
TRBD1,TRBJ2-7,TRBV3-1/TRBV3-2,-,CASSRTQGGRNEQYF,TGTGCCAGCAGCCGGACACAGGGGGGCAGAAACGAGCAGTACTTC
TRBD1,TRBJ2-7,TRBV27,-,CASSLTGTGGAEQYF,TGTGCCAGCAGTCTCACCGGGACAGGGGGCGCCGAGCAGTACTTC
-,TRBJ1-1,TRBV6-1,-,CASSELSNTEAFF,TGTGCCAGCAGTGAACTGTCCAACACTGAAGCTTTCTTT
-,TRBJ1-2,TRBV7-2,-,CASSPRTANYGYTF,TGTGCCAGCAGTCCCCGGACAGCTAACTATGGCTACACCTTC
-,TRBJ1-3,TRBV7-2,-,CASSPQTGNTIYF,TGTGCCAGCAGCCCCCAAACTGGAAACACCATATATTTT
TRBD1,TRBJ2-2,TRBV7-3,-,CASSPRDRANTGELFF,TGTGCCAGCAGCCCTCGGGACAGGGCGAACACCGGGGAGCTGTTTTTT
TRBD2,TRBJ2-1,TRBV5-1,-,CASSPRPPQELAGGRNEQFF,TGCGCCAGCAGCCCAAGGCCTCCCCAGGAACTAGCGGGAGGGCGCAATGAGCAGTTCTTC
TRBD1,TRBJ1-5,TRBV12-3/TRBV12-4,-,CASSLTGDQPQHF,TGTGCCAGCAGTCTCACAGGGGATCAGCCCCAGCATTTT
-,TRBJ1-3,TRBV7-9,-,CASSLGYSGAGNTIYF,TGTGCCAGCAGCCTCGGGTACAGCGGTGCTGGAAACACCATATATTTT
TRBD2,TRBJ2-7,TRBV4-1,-,CASSRQAGVPYEQYF,TGCGCCAGCAGCCGTCAAGCGGGAGTCCCCTACGAGCAGTACTTC
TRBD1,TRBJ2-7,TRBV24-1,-,CATSGSGTGYEQYF,TGTGCCACCAGTGGATCCGGGACAGGGTACGAGCAGTACTTC
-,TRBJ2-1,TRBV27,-,CASGETWDNEQFF,TGTGCCAGCGGTGAGACTTGGGACAATGAGCAGTTCTTC
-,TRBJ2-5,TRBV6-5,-,CASSLPGGQETQYF,TGTGCCAGCAGCCTCCCCGGGGGCCAAGAGACCCAGTACTTC
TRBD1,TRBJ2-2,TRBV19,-,CASGTEQYTGELFF,TGTGCCAGTGGGACAGAACAATACACCGGGGAGCTGTTTTTT
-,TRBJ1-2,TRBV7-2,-,CASSLGAIYGYTF,TGTGCCAGCAGCTTAGGAGCGATCTATGGCTACACCTTC